One sample yielded the 8 T cell receptor beta chains listed below, sequenced in a study of graft-versus-host responses after intestinal transplantation. TCRdb keeps only in-frame clones here, not all; method: immunoSEQ multiplex PCR. The sample has about 80,000 clones; roughly 89% are singletons. Their target antigens are unknown. The sample in question was unstimulated CD4+ T cells sorted from spleen or lymph node cells, obtained before intestinal transplant. Receptors were obtained from a human donor who received an intestinal transplant.

In its sample, this clone was seen once. The DNA for the CDR3 is TGCGCCAGCAGCCAAGATGGGGCAACCCTTACGCAGTATTTT. As protein: CASSQDGATLTQYF. The chain carries TRBV4-1 and TRBJ2-3, with a weak D call TRBD1 (5 bases). Trimming cost V 0 bases and J 8 bases, with 12 bases left between them. CDR3 size: 14 residues. Germline V gives CDR1 MGHRA, CDR2 YSYEKL.

This clone is a singleton in its sample. This chain connects TRBV5-4 to TRBJ1-1; 9 positions match TRBD1. This CDR3 contains 14 residues. The V gene's germline CDR1 is SGHNT and CDR2 YYREEE (reference sequence). V was clipped by 0 bases and J by 7 bases; unmatched bases: 4. The CDR3 sequence: CASSLAGDRDEAFF. The CDR3 region has the DNA TGTGCCAGCAGCTTGGCCGGGGACAGGGATGAAGCTTTCTTT.

This clone has just one count. The CDR3 protein is CASSFFRTGEETQYF. The CDR3 DNA sequence: TGTGCCAGCAGTTTTTTCCGGACAGGAGAAGAGACCCAGTACTTC. J is TRBJ2-5 and V is TRBV28; 7 nucleotides agree with TRBD1. The CDR3 contains 15 residues. The germline V gene has CDR1 MDHEN and CDR2 SYDVKM. The junction had 7 bases not matched to a gene; V was cut back by 3 bases and J by 3 bases.

J is TRBJ2-5 and V is TRBV9; D is ambiguous. Trimming left V 5 bases short and J 0 bases short, with 5 bases between. This CDR3 comprises 12 residues. Per the germline V gene, CDR1 is SGDLS and CDR2 is YYNGEE. The CDR3 region is CASSRYQETQYF. DNA of the CDR3: TGTGCCAGCAGTCGGTACCAAGAGACCCAGTACTTC.

This clone has only one observation. The CDR3 DNA sequence: TGTGCCAGCAGTTATCAGCGCCACAATGAGCAGTTCTTC. As protein: CASSYQRHNEQFF. The gene calls are TRBV6-5 and TRBJ2-1; D not certain. In germline, CDR1 is MNHEY, CDR2 SVGAGI. Trimming stripped 3 bases from V and 5 bases from J, with 8 bases between. The CDR3 is made up of 13 amino acids.

The rearrangement joins TRBV5-1 to TRBJ2-3, with 8 bases aligning to TRBD2. The J segment lost 4 bases and the V segment lost 0 bases, leaving 4 bases of the junction unmatched. The CDR3 is 15 amino acids. Germline CDR1 SGHRS, CDR2 YFSETQ. The CDR3 reads CASSLGSGVADTQYF. In DNA, the CDR3 is TGCGCCAGCAGCTTGGGTAGCGGGGTAGCAGATACGCAGTATTTT.

This rearrangement joins TRBV7-9 to TRBJ2-1; 12 nucleotides line up with TRBD1. With 1 base clipped from V and 3 bases from J, the junction kept 4 bases outside the gene matches. Germline V gene lookup returns CDR1 SEHNR and CDR2 FQNEAQ (reference sequence). This CDR3 is 17 amino acids long. CDR3 protein: CASSLVGQGAIYNEQFF. The CDR3 coding sequence is TGTGCCAGCAGCTTAGTGGGACAGGGGGCCATCTACAATGAGCAGTTCTTC.

This sequence joins TRBV7-3 and TRBJ2-3; 7 nucleotides agree with TRBD2. The CDR3 covers 14 residues. Germline lookup yields CDR1 SGHTA and CDR2 FQGTGA. Losses at the gene ends were 2 bases for V and 1 base for J; bases not matched to a gene: 0. The CDR3 DNA reads as TGTGCCAGCAGCTTAGCGGGGGGCACAGATACGCAGTATTTT. Its protein is CASSLAGGTDTQYF.